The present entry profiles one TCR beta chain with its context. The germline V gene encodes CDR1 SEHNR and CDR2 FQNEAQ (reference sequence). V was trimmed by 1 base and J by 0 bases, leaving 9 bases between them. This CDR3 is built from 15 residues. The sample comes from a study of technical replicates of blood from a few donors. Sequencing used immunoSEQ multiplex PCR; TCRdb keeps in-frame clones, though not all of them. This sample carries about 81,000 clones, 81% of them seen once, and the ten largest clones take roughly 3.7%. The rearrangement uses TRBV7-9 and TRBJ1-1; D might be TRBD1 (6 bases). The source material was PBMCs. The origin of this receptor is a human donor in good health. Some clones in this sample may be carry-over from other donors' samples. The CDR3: CASSLEQGMNTEAFF. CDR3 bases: TGTGCCAGCAGCTTAGAACAGGGCATGAACACTGAAGCTTTCTTT.